This TCR beta chain came from a study of blood T cell repertoires in COVID-19. As for the study in general: Sites across the United States, Italy and Spain contributed samples from acute and convalescent COVID-19.

Clones were sequenced by immunoSEQ multiplex PCR, and TCRdb holds only the in-frame ones, with some missing. The sample has around 250,000 clones, over 80% seen once. Cohort assignment relied on participant-reported clinical history. Trimming took off 4 bases at V and 4 bases at J, with 11 bases between the two ends. Germline CDR1 SGHTA, CDR2 FQGNSA. This CDR3 is built from 13 residues. The chain carries TRBV7-2 and TRBJ2-7, with D uncertain. The receptor was isolated from a human donor in a cohort exposed to, infected with or recovered from COVID-19 (not recorded which). The donor label of this sample is uncertain. Sequenced input: PBMCs or T cells enriched from blood (not recorded which). Here the CDR3 DNA reads TGTGCCAGCAGCTCCCCCCCAATTTACGAGCAGTACTTC. Its translation is CASSSPPIYEQYF.